The TCR beta chain described here comes from a study of PD-L1 blockade in urothelial cancer. Generated by immunoSEQ multiplex PCR, the TCRdb table keeps only in-frame clones and is missing some. The data contain 50,000 or so clones, about 75% of them singletons. Described time point: pretreatment peripheral blood. From germline, CDR1 is SGHNT and CDR2 YYREEE (reference sequence). The CDR3 is 14 residues long. With 4 bases clipped from V and 6 bases from J, the junction kept 7 bases outside the gene matches. V gene TRBV5-4 combines with J gene TRBJ2-7, with 10 nucleotides matching TRBD1. The specimen comprised PBMCs, sampled around atezolizumab (anti-PD-L1) treatment. This sequence was found in a man in his 70s with urothelial cancer. The CDR3 DNA reads as TGTGCCAGCAGCAAGGGACAGGGGATAGGCGAGCAGTACTTC. Translating gives CASSKGQGIGEQYF.